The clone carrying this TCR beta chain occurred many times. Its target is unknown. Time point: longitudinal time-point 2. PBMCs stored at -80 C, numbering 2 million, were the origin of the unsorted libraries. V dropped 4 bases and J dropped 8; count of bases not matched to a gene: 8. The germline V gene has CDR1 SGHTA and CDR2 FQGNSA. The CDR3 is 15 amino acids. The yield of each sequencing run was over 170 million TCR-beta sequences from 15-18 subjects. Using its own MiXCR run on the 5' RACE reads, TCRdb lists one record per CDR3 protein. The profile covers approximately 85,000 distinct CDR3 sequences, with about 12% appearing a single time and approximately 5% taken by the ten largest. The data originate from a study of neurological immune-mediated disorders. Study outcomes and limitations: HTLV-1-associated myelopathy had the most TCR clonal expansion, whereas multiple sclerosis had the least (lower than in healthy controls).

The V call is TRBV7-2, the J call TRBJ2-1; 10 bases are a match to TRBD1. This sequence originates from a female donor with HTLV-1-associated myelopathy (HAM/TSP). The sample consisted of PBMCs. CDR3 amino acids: CASSSWDRGNDEQFF. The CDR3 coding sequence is TGTGCCAGCAGCTCTTGGGACAGGGGTAACGATGAGCAGTTCTTC.